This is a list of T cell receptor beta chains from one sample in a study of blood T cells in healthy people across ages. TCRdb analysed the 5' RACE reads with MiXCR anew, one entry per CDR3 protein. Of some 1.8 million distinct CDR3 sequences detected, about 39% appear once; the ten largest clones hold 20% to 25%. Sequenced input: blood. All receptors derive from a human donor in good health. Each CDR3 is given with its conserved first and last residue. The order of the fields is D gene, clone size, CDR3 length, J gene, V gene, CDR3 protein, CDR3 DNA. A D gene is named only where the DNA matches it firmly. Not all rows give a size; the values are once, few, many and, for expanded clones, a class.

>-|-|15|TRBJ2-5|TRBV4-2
CASSQGGFGEETQYF
TGTGCCAGCAGCCAAGGGGGGTTCGGGGAGGAGACCCAGTACTTC
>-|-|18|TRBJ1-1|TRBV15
CATSAYITAGGWNTEAFF
TGTGCCACCAGCGCCTACATAACCGCTGGGGGTTGGAACACTGAAGCTTTCTTT
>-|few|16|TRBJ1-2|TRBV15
CATSRAETGLGNGYTF
TGTGCCACCAGCAGAGCCGAAACCGGGCTAGGGAATGGCTACACCTTC
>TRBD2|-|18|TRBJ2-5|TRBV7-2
CASSLVGGFLAGQETQYF
TGTGCCAGCAGCTTAGTTGGGGGATTTCTAGCGGGGCAAGAGACCCAGTACTTC
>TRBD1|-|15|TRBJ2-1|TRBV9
CASSVATGAHNEQFF
TGTGCCAGCAGCGTAGCTACAGGGGCCCACAATGAGCAGTTCTTC
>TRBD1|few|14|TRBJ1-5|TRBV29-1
CSPRGARVSQPQHF
TGCAGCCCCAGGGGGGCTAGGGTAAGTCAGCCCCAGCATTTT
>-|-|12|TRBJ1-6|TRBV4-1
CASAVGNSPLHF
TGCGCCAGCGCCGTAGGGAATTCACCCCTCCACTTT
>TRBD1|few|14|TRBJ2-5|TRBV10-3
CAISIQGTEETQYF
TGTGCCATCAGCATACAGGGGACCGAAGAGACCCAGTACTTC
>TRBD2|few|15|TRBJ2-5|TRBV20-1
CSARDQAGIQETQYF
TGCAGTGCTAGAGATCAAGCGGGGATACAAGAGACCCAGTACTTC
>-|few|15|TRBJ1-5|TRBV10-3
CAISEQVNDNQPQHF
TGTGCCATCAGTGAGCAGGTCAATGACAATCAGCCCCAGCATTTT
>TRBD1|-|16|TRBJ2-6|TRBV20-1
CSARTGATSGANVLTF
TGCAGTGCGCGGACAGGGGCCACTTCTGGGGCCAACGTCCTGACTTTC
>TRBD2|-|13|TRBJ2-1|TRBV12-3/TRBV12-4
CASSRGGAAEQFF
TGTGCCAGCAGCCGCGGGGGGGCCGCTGAGCAGTTCTTC
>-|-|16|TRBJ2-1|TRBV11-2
CASRVGGGGSYNEQFF
TGTGCCAGCAGGGTAGGAGGGGGTGGTTCCTACAATGAGCAGTTCTTC
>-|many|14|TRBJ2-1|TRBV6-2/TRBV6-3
CASSIAGRLDEQFF
TGTGCCAGCAGTATAGCAGGGAGGTTGGATGAGCAGTTCTTC
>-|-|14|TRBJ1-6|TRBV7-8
CASSLGQRYSPLHF
TGTGCCAGCAGCTTAGGGCAGCGATATTCACCCCTCCACTTT
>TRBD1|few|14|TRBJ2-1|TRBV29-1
CSVEGDRGWNEQFF
TGCAGCGTTGAGGGGGACAGGGGATGGAATGAGCAGTTCTTC
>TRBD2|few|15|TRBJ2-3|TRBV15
CATSRASGEADTQYF
TGTGCCACCAGCAGAGCTAGCGGGGAAGCAGATACGCAGTATTTT
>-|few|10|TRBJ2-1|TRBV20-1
CSAHFNEQFF
TGCAGTGCTCACTTCAATGAGCAGTTCTTC
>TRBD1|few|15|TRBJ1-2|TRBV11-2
CASSLPGQGVFGYTF
TGTGCCAGCAGCTTACCGGGACAGGGGGTATTTGGCTACACCTTC
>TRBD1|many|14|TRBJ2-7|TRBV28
CASSWTGGSDEQYF
TGTGCCAGCAGTTGGACAGGGGGTAGCGACGAGCAGTACTTC
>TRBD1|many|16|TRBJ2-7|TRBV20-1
CSARPADRVENYEQYF
TGCAGTGCTAGACCGGCGGACAGGGTGGAAAACTACGAGCAGTACTTC
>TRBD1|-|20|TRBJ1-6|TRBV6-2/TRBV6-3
CASSLFTGTGRSSYNSPLHF
TGTGCCAGCAGCCTCTTCACTGGGACAGGGAGGAGCTCCTATAATTCACCCCTCCACTTT
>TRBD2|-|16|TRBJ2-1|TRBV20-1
CSATSPSGGFGNEQFF
TGCAGTGCTACCTCTCCTAGCGGGGGATTCGGCAATGAGCAGTTCTTC
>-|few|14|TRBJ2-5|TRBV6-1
CASLDRFNQETQYF
TGTGCCAGCTTGGACCGATTTAACCAAGAGACCCAGTACTTC
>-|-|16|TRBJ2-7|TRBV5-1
CASSFFVGERADEQYF
TGCGCCAGCAGCTTCTTCGTAGGTGAACGGGCTGACGAGCAGTACTTC
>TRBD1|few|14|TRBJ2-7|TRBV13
CASSYPGQGNEQYF
TGTGCCAGCAGTTACCCGGGACAGGGTAACGAGCAGTACTTC
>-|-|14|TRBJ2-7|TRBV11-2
CASSSLTEVYEQYF
TGTGCCAGCAGTTCGCTGACAGAAGTCTACGAGCAGTACTTC
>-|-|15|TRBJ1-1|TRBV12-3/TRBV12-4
CASRPWEGMNTEAFF
TGTGCCAGCAGACCATGGGAGGGGATGAACACTGAAGCTTTCTTT
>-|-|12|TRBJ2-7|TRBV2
CASRDWSYEQYF
TGTGCCAGCCGGGACTGGAGTTACGAGCAGTACTTC
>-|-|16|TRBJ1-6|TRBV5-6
CASSLGPEGYNSPLHF
TGTGCCAGCAGCTTGGGGCCGGAGGGATATAATTCACCCCTCCACTTT
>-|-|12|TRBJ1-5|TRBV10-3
CAISESHQPQHF
TGTGCCATCAGTGAGTCCCATCAGCCCCAGCATTTT
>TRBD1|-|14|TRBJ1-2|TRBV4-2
CASSLLTGGNGYTF
TGTGCCAGCAGCCTCCTGACAGGGGGCAATGGCTACACCTTC
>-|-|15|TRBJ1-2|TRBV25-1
CASSETVTTNYGYTF
TGTGCCAGCAGTGAGACAGTGACTACGAACTATGGCTACACCTTC
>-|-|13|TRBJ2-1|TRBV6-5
CASSYVQYNEQFF
TGTGCCAGCAGTTATGTACAGTACAATGAGCAGTTCTTC
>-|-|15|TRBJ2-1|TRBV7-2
CASSLGRADYNEQFF
TGTGCCAGCAGCTTAGGGAGGGCAGACTACAATGAGCAGTTCTTC
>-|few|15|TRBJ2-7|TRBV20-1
CSARDAQGLSYEQYF
TGCAGTGCTAGAGATGCGCAGGGACTCTCCTACGAGCAGTACTTC
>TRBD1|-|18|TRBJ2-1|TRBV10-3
CAISDSILRDRVYNEQFF
TGTGCCATCAGTGATTCGATACTCCGGGACAGGGTCTACAATGAGCAGTTCTTC
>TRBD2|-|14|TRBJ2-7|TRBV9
CASSVSGGDYEQYF
TGTGCCAGCAGCGTAAGCGGGGGAGACTACGAGCAGTACTTC
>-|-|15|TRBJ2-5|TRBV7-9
CASRQGWRGQETQYF
TGTGCCAGCAGGCAGGGGTGGCGAGGGCAAGAGACCCAGTACTTC
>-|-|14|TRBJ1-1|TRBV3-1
CASSQDRLSTEAFF
TGTGCCAGCAGCCAAGACCGTCTCAGCACTGAAGCTTTCTTT
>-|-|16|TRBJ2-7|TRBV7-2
CASSLVGGRSAYEQYF
TGTGCCAGCAGCTTAGTAGGGGGTAGGTCCGCCTACGAGCAGTACTTC
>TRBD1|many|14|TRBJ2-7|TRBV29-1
CSVPPQGFSYEQYF
TGCAGCGTGCCCCCACAGGGGTTCTCCTACGAGCAGTACTTC
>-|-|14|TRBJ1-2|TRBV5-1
CASNQDSPNYGYTF
TGCGCCAGCAACCAGGACAGTCCTAACTATGGCTACACCTTC
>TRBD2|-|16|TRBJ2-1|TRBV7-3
CASTNLIAGGYNEQFF
TGTGCCAGCACCAACCTTATAGCGGGGGGGTACAATGAGCAGTTCTTC
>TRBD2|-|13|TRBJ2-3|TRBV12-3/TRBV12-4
CASVSGGLDTQYF
TGTGCCAGCGTAAGCGGGGGGTTGGATACGCAGTATTTT
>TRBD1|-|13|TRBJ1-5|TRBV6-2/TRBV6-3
CASSRQGFQPQHF
TGTGCCAGCAGTCGACAGGGGTTTCAGCCCCAGCATTTT
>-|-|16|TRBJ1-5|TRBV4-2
CASSQEGVLSNQPQHF
TGTGCCAGCAGCCAAGAGGGAGTCCTTAGCAATCAGCCCCAGCATTTT
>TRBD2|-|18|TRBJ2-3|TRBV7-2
CASSPTFSGGSRTDTQYF
TGTGCCAGCAGCCCTACGTTTAGCGGGGGTTCCCGCACAGATACGCAGTATTTT
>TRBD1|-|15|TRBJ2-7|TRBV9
CASSVGGQGVSEQYF
TGTGCCAGCAGCGTAGGAGGGCAGGGGGTGTCCGAGCAGTACTTC
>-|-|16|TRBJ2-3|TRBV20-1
CSARDPRAGASDTQYF
TGCAGTGCTAGAGACCCCCGGGCAGGGGCTAGCGATACGCAGTATTTT
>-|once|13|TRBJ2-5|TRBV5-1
CASSSDGQENQYF
TGCGCCAGCAGCTCGGATGGACAAGAGAACCAGTACTTC
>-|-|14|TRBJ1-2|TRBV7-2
CASSLVGAAYGYTF
TGTGCCAGCAGCTTAGTGGGGGCAGCTTATGGCTACACCTTC
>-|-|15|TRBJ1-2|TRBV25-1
CASSARDTDVNGYTF
TGTGCCAGCAGTGCCCGGGACACCGATGTAAATGGCTACACCTTC